This T cell receptor beta chain was profiled in a study of blood T cell repertoires in COVID-19. Study-level information: The study drew acute and convalescent COVID-19 samples from the United States, Italy and Spain. From T cells, B-cell-depleted T cells, or PBMCs came the material, which was cDNA or gDNA.

The CDR3 totals 14 residues. V lost 5 bases to trimming and J lost 8 bases, with 16 bases between them. CDR1 is SEHNR, CDR2 FQNEAQ, per germline (reference sequence). Methods used by the authors: Reference gene primers were amplified, and this amplification served to estimate nucleated cell counts. Generated by immunoSEQ multiplex PCR, the TCRdb table keeps only in-frame clones and is missing some. The V and J calls and clone size come from that table; D and trimming were worked out from the DNA. The sample has 300,000 to 400,000 clones; 70% to 90% are singletons. Seattle patients were enrolled during active infection and followed longitudinally.

This chain joins TRBV7-9 and TRBJ2-4; a weak D match, TRBD1 (6 bases). This TCR was recovered from an older woman with COVID-19, enrolled during active disease. Sequenced: peripheral blood. This CDR3 is CASSQPGTFDIQYF. As DNA, the CDR3 is TGTGCCAGCAGCCAACCTGGGACATTTGACATTCAGTACTTC.